Listed below are T cell receptor beta chains from one sample, sequenced in a study of T cells after yellow fever vaccination. Using its own MiXCR run on the 5' RACE reads, TCRdb lists one record per CDR3 protein. The repertoire has under 250,000 distinct CDR3 sequences, about 7% of them found once; the top ten carry more than 0.8%. Material: CD4+ T cells sorted from PBMCs, obtained 15 days after the yellow fever booster vaccination. The receptors originated from a man aged 25-45 years who received the YFV17D yellow fever vaccine. The conserved cysteine and the conserved F or W are not part of the CDR3 here. A D gene is named only where the DNA matches it firmly.

NA	TRBV7-9	ASSLEINQPQH
NA	TRBV5-1	ASSLVFGPQF
NA	TRBV9	ASSTRAGSGTEAF
NA	TRBV15	ATSRDGAIAKNIQY
NA	TRBV4-3	ASSQEGGRGLSKNIQY
TRBD2	TRBV4-3	ASSQALAGINEQF
TRBD1	TRBV12-3/TRBV12-4	ASRLNRARGETQY
NA	TRBV30	AWSLRGNQPQH
NA	TRBV6-1	ASRRGTVNEQF
TRBD2	TRBV20-1	SARVAGAYLTGELF
NA	TRBV7-2	ASSLAPAGAFRVGNEQF
NA	TRBV19	ASSIARLVNDEQF
NA	TRBV20-1	SAKKGNSNQPQH
TRBD1	TRBV5-1	ASRRGQHNEKLF
NA	TRBV18	ASSPFKGKTNEQF
TRBD2	TRBV18	ASSPRAAGGADTQY
TRBD2	TRBV7-2	ASSGQSGGETQY
NA	TRBV27	ASSLSRLDTETQY
TRBD2	TRBV12-3/TRBV12-4	ASNPGTSGVFTTYEQY
NA	TRBV12-3/TRBV12-4	ASIPQKNTGELF
NA	TRBV7-6	ASRDRETQY
NA	TRBV4-2	ASSQGLFSFETQY
TRBD1	TRBV20-1	SVEAQGSYEQY
TRBD2	TRBV5-4	ASAPSGIYNEQF
TRBD2	TRBV11-2	ASSQGPSGIYEQY
TRBD2	TRBV7-2	ASSPGLAAYEQY
NA	TRBV29-1	SVEVGSGWTSYT
NA	TRBV7-2	ASSLLIPKETQY
TRBD1	TRBV5-8	ASSLSGQRFYEQY
NA	TRBV5-1	ASSLASRREQY
NA	TRBV5-5	ASSPAPTGYGNTIY
NA	TRBV3-1	AISFPGTETQY
TRBD2	TRBV7-2	ASSLGGGRFTEQY
TRBD1	TRBV20-1	SAKTGTGCNEQF
NA	TRBV5-1	ASSWQAQTNEKLF
NA	TRBV29-1	SVGSGNEQF
NA	TRBV7-2	ASSAQQGVTYEQY
TRBD2	TRBV5-1	ASRSGTSGRYEQY
TRBD2	TRBV5-4	ASSAPGLGRDTQY
NA	TRBV7-2	ASSLSSRGYT
TRBD1	TRBV6-4	ASSDRDRINTQY
NA	TRBV4-3	ASSQDSYTDTQY
TRBD1	TRBV20-1	SARIGTGGGNQPQH
TRBD1	TRBV5-1	ASSRGTGEETQY
NA	TRBV19	ASSIHRPKTYEQY
NA	TRBV28	ASNKVHETQY
NA	TRBV7-2	ASSLVVGGGSYEQY
NA	TRBV19	ASSPPFWEANVLT
TRBD2	TRBV5-6	ASSLGLALSEQY
NA	TRBV20-1	SAMTVDTQY
NA	TRBV2	ASTGIWDNPYEQY
NA	TRBV6-1	ASSKGGTVTGELF
NA	TRBV12-3/TRBV12-4	ASSWFVPGDEQF
NA	TRBV4-3	ASSQETKVAIQY
NA	TRBV6-5	ASSHRQTLGSPLH